Listed below are T cell receptor beta chains from one sample, sequenced in a study of shared clonotypes between healthy human individuals. Sequencing was performed with immunoSEQ multiplex PCR; in TCRdb, only in-frame clones are kept and a portion is missing. Of 950,000 to 1,300,000 clones listed, about 75% are singletons. Sequencing was done on a sample of memory CD4+ T cells sorted from blood. The receptors stem from a man younger than 30 in good health. CDR3s include the opening cysteine and the closing phenylalanine or tryptophan. A D gene is named only where the DNA matches it firmly. Only some rows state a clone size, as once, few, many or a class for expanded clones.

. | . | TRBJ1-5 | TRBV6-1 | TGTGCCAGCAGTGAGGTCGTGACCCGGCCCCAGCATTTT | CASSEVVTRPQHF
TRBD1 | . | TRBJ1-2 | TRBV7-2 | TGTGCCAGCAGCTTCCCGGGGCCAGGGGGCTATGGCTACACCTTC | CASSFPGPGGYGYTF
. | . | TRBJ1-3 | TRBV28 | TGTGCCAGCATACGCGAGTTCGGAAACACCATATATTTT | CASIREFGNTIYF
TRBD2 | . | TRBJ2-5 | TRBV7-2 | TGTGCCAGCAGTAATAGCGGGGGGGCCTGGGAGACCCAGTACTTC | CASSNSGGAWETQYF
. | . | TRBJ2-1 | TRBV27 | TGTGCCAGCAGTTTAACGGCCCAACCCCTAGGTGAGCAGTTCTTC | CASSLTAQPLGEQFF
. | . | TRBJ2-2 | TRBV1 | TGCACCAGCAGCCAAGAGGCTGGGCGGGAGGGCCCAACCGGGGAGCTGTTTTTT | CTSSQEAGREGPTGELFF
TRBD1 | . | TRBJ1-1 | TRBV6-1 | TGTGCCAGCAGTCACACAGGGGCCACTGAAGCTTTCTTT | CASSHTGATEAFF
TRBD1 | few | TRBJ1-2 | TRBV30 | TGTGCCTGGACCTACGGGACAGCTCTTGGCTACACCTTC | CAWTYGTALGYTF
. | . | TRBJ1-4 | TRBV28 | TGTGCCAGCAGTTTAGGGACAACAACTAATGAAAAACTGTTTTTT | CASSLGTTTNEKLFF
TRBD1 | . | TRBJ1-6 | TRBV30 | TGTGCCTGGAATACACAGGGGGATACACCCCTCCACTTT | CAWNTQGDTPLHF
. | . | TRBJ1-5 | TRBV28 | TGTGCCAGCAGTGGCAGGGTAAACCAGCCCCAGCATTTT | CASSGRVNQPQHF
TRBD1 | . | TRBJ2-3 | TRBV18 | TGTGCCAGCTCAGGACGAACGACCGGGACAGGGGGCGCGTTGGGCACAGATACGCAGTATTTT | CASSGRTTGTGGALGTDTQYF